This T cell receptor beta chain was documented in a study of molecular identifiers for immune sequencing clone quantification. Naive CD8 libraries came from approximately 20,000 to 980,000 sorted cells with 10%, 30% or 50% RNA. Sorting captured naive CD8 T cells as CD8+CD4-CCR7+CD45RA+. The CDR3 has 15 amino acids. With 4 bases removed from V and 0 bases from J, the gap between germline ends came to 9 bases. Germline CDR1 LNHNV, CDR2 YYDKDF (reference sequence). The study, taken as a whole, reports: Clones that exceeded 20 RNA copies held over 97% of effector molecules, yet under 1% in naive cells.

One entry per CDR3 protein, called by TCRdb with MiXCR from the PCR reads. The sample consists of 400,000 to 600,000 distinct CDR3 sequences, about a fifth of them appearing once. This clonotype was seen only a few times. Antigen unknown. The receptor's source is a human donor in good health. Some libraries in this study had Jurkat cell RNA spiked in. The chain uses TRBV15 and TRBJ2-2; D gene ambiguous. The sample consisted of naive CD8+ T cells from blood, with Jurkat cell RNA spiked in. The subset is: FACS-sorted CD8+CD4-CCR7+CD45RA+ naive T cells. CDR3 coding DNA: TGTGCCACCAGCACAGGCCGGACGAACACCGGGGAGCTGTTTTTT. It specifies CATSTGRTNTGELFF.